This T cell receptor (beta chain) was profiled in a study of OX40 agonist ivuxolimab in advanced cancers. In the study overall: While on treatment, patients had intravenous ivuxolimab at 0.01 to 10 mg/kg every 2 weeks. The group had a mean age of around 60 years, ranged from about 20 to 80, and was 82.7% male. Whole-study results and caveats: Which antigen the expanded peripheral T cells recognized is unknown.

This clone was recorded only once. Its antigen remains unknown. Blood specimens came from baseline, cycle 4 day 1, and cycle 7 day 1. Method: immunoSEQ multiplex PCR; TCRdb's copy keeps in-frame clones and lacks some. Among 65,000 to 100,000 clones listed, approximately 85% were seen once. Germline values: CDR1 SEHNR, CDR2 FQNEAQ (reference sequence). The junction had 4 bases not matched to a gene; V was cut back by 4 bases and J by 5 bases. This CDR3 is built from 15 residues. Specimen: CD4+ or CD8+ T cells sorted from blood, collected in a trial of the OX40 agonist ivuxolimab. The J gene is TRBJ2-5, the V gene TRBV7-9; 13 nucleotides agree with TRBD2. The receptor was derived from an adult with an advanced solid tumor such as melanoma, head and neck, liver or kidney cancer. The CDR3 DNA is TGTGCCAGCAGCTCGGGACTAGCGGGAATCGAGACCCAGTACTTC. It specifies CASSSGLAGIETQYF.